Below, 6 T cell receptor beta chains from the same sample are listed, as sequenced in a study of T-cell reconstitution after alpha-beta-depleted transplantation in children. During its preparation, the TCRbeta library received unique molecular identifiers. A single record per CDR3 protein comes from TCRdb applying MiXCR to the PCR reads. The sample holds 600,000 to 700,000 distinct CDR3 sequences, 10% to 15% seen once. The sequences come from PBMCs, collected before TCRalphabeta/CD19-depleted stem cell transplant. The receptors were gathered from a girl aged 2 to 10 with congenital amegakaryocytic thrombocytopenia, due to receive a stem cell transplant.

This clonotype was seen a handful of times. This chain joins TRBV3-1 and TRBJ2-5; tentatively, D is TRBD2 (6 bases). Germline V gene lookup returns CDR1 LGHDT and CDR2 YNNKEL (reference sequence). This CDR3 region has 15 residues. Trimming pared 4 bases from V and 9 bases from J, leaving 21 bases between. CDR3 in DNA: TGTGCCAGCAGCCTTCTGAGCGGGCTAAGTAGGGCCCAGTACTTC. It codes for CASSLLSGLSRAQYF.

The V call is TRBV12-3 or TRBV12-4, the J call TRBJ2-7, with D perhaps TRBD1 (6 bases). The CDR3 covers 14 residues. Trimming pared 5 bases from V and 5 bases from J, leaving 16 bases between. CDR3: CASSPAGTFHEQYF. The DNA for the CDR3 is TGTGCCAGCAGTCCCGCCGGGACATTCCACGAGCAGTACTTC.

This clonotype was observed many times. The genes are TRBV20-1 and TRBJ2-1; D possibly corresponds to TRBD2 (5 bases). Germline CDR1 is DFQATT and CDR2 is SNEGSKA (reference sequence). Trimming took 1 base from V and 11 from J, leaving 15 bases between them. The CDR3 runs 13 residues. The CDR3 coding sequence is TGCAGTGCTAGAGCCGCTATGCGGGTGCAGCAGTTCTTC. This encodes CSARAAMRVQQFF.

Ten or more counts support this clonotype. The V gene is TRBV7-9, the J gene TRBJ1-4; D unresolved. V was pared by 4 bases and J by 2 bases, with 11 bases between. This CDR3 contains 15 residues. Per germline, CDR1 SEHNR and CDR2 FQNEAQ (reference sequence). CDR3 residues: CASSSYGGTNEKLFF. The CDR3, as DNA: TGTGCCAGCAGCTCCTATGGAGGGACTAATGAAAAACTGTTTTTT.

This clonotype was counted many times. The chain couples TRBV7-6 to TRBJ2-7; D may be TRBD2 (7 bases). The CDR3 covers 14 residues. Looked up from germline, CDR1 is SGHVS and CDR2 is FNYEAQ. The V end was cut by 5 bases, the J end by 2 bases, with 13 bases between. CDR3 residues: CASSPRGAAYEQYF. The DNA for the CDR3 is TGTGCCAGCAGCCCCCGGGGGGCCGCCTACGAGCAGTACTTC.

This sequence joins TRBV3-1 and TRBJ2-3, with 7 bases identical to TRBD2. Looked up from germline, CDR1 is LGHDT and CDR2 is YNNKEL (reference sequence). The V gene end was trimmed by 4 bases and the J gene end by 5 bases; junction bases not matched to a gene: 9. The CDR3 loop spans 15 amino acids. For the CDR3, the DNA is TGTGCCAGCAGCCTGTCTGTGGGAGGGCAAGATACGCAGTATTTT. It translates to CASSLSVGGQDTQYF.